This TCR beta chain was found in a study of blood T cell repertoires in COVID-19. Study-level information: COVID-19 samples from acute and convalescent phases originated in the United States, Italy and Spain. Nucleic acid was either cDNA or gDNA, and it came from T cells, B-cell-depleted T cells, or PBMCs.

The V and J ends lost 7 bases and 3 bases respectively, with 10 bases between them. CDR1 MNHEY and CDR2 SVGAGI come from the germline V gene. This CDR3 spans 12 amino acids. Per the authors' pipeline: Estimated nucleated cell counts came from reference gene primer amplification. TCRdb's copy holds only in-frame clones and misses some; the assay was immunoSEQ multiplex PCR. The V and J calls and clone size come from that table; D and trimming were worked out from the DNA. The data contain 80,000 to 100,000 clones, roughly nine tenths of them singletons. The sequence was collected from a human donor with active COVID-19. The donor label of this sample is uncertain. Sequencing input: peripheral blood. The gene calls are TRBV6-5 and TRBJ2-7; tentative D call: TRBD1 (6 bases). Here the CDR3 reads CASTGQSYEQYF. The CDR3 region has the DNA TGTGCCAGCACCGGACAGAGCTACGAGCAGTACTTC.